This T cell receptor beta chain was recovered during a study of T cell changes during pregnancy in multiple sclerosis. Produced via immunoSEQ multiplex PCR; TCRdb's table is partial and in-frame only. The sample carries 70,000 to 90,000 clones, about 94% recorded once. The length of the CDR3 is 14 residues. This specimen was peripheral blood, taken in the second trimester of pregnancy. The TCR was taken from a female donor in good health, enrolled as a control in a pregnancy study. The V gene is TRBV21-1, the J gene TRBJ1-1; the listed D gene, TRBD1, was not tested against the DNA. TRBV21-1 counts as a pseudogene. CDR3 nucleotides: TGTGCCAGCAGCATGTCAGGGATGAACACTGAAGCTTTCTTT. Protein: CASSMSGMNTEAFF.